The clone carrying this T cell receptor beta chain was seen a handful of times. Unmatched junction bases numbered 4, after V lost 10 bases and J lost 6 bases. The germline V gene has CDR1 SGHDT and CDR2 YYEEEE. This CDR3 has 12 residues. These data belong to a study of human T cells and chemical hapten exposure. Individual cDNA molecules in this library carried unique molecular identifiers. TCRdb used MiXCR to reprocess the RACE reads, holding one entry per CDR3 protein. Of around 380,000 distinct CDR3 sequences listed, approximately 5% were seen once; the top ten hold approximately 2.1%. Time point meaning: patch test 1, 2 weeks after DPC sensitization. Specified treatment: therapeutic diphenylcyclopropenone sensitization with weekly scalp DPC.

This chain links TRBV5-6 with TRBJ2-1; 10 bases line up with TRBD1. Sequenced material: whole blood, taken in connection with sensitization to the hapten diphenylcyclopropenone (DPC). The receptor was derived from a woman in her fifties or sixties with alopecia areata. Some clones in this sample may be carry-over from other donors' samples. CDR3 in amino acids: CAGGQGGNEQFF. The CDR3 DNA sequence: TGTGCCGGTGGACAGGGGGGCAATGAGCAGTTCTTC.